The source of this TCR beta chain is a study of metastatic and nonmetastatic thyroid tumors. This clone was detected ten times or more. Patients had received no treatment of any kind before thyroid surgery. TCRdb reanalyzed the PCR reads with MiXCR. The data contain 32,000 or so clones, 15% to 20% of them singletons. Per germline, CDR1 MNHEY and CDR2 SMNVEV (reference sequence). The CDR3 has 10 residues. Trimming took 10 bases from V and 5 from J, leaving 8 bases between them. Sequencing was carried out using blood. The sequence derives from a male donor with papillary thyroid cancer or a benign thyroid nodule (not recorded which). Some clones in this sample may be carry-over from other donors' samples. The gene calls are TRBV27 and TRBJ1-2; D is perhaps TRBD1 (5 bases). The CDR3 nucleotides are TGTGCCACCCAGGGTTATGGCTACACCTTC. This encodes CATQGYGYTF.